What follows are 18 T cell receptor beta chains derived from one specimen sequenced in a study of cytomegalovirus exposure and HLA in healthy donors. Both 60 Vbeta primers and 13 Jbeta primers went into the PCR. Some clones are missing from TCRdb's copy, which holds only in-frame ones; the method was immunoSEQ multiplex PCR. The sample includes 100,000 to 150,000 clones, over 60% seen only once; the top ten take around 13%. What was sequenced was PBMCs. The receptor source for this set is an older woman in good health and CMV-seropositive.

The V and J genes are TRBV7-8 and TRBJ1-2; 7 nucleotides agree with TRBD1. This CDR3 comprises 16 residues. From germline, CDR1 is SGHVS and CDR2 FQNEAQ. V was pared by 7 bases and J by 8 bases, with 19 bases of the junction left unmatched. For the CDR3, the DNA is TGTGCCAGCACGCCTGGGATTCGTAAGGGGGCGGGCGGCTACACCTTC. This gives the protein CASTPGIRKGAGGYTF. The full variable domain, rest sourced from reference TRBV7-8 and TRBJ1-2, is GAGVSQSPRYKVAKRGQDVALRCDPISGHVSLFWYQQALGQGPEFLTYFQNEAQLDKSGLPSDRFFAERPEGSVSTLKIQRTQQEDSAVYLCASTPGIRKGAGGYTFGSGTRLTVV.

The V and J genes are TRBV7-2 and TRBJ2-7; the match to TRBD1 covers 11 bases. The CDR3 totals 15 residues. After removal of 6 bases from V and 4 bases from J, the junction contained 8 bases not matched to a gene. Germline CDR1 reads SGHTA; CDR2 reads FQGNSA. The CDR3 protein is CASSFGQGAGYEQYF. For the CDR3, the DNA is TGTGCCAGCAGTTTCGGACAGGGGGCTGGGTACGAGCAGTACTTC. The variable domain in full, completed from reference TRBV7-2 and TRBJ2-7, reads GAGVSQSPSNKVTEKGKDVELRCDPISGHTALYWYRQSLGQGLEFLIYFQGNSAPDKSGLPSDRFSAERTGGSVSTLTIQRTQQEDSAVYLCASSFGQGAGYEQYFGPGTRLTVT.

The chain uses TRBV2 and TRBJ2-6; D remains ambiguous. Trimming took 4 bases from V and 0 from J, leaving 13 bases between them. Germline V lookup: CDR1 SNHLY, CDR2 FYNNEI. This CDR3 is 17 amino acids long. CDR3 region: CASSGFGQNSGANVLTF. The CDR3 bases are TGTGCCAGCAGTGGGTTTGGGCAAAACTCTGGGGCCAACGTCCTGACTTTC.

Note on this clone: The sample has other DNA sequences that encode this CDR3 too. The CDR3 nucleotides are TGCAGCGTGCACAAGACAGGGGGGACTGAAGCTTTCTTT. Its translation is CSVHKTGGTEAFF. The gene calls are TRBV29-1 and TRBJ1-1; 9 bases align to TRBD1. CDR3 size: 13 residues. The J segment lost 5 bases and the V segment lost 6 bases, leaving 7 bases of the junction unmatched. Germline V gene lookup returns CDR1 SQVTM and CDR2 ANQGSEA.

This chain joins TRBV7-9 and TRBJ2-2; tentative D call: TRBD2 (6 bases). The CDR3 length is 17 residues. Germline-derived CDR1 and CDR2 are SEHNR and FQNEAQ (reference sequence). V dropped 4 bases and J dropped 1 base, with 16 bases sitting between them. The CDR3 DNA reads TGTGCCAGCAGCTCCCTGACTTCTAGCGTGAACACCGGGGAGCTGTTTTTT. Protein sequence: CASSSLTSSVNTGELFF.

The chain recombines TRBV6-5 with TRBJ1-4; 8 positions agree with TRBD1. CDR1 MNHEY and CDR2 SVGAGI come from the germline V gene. The V and J ends lost 1 base and 1 base, in that order; junction bases with no gene match: 2. The CDR3 sequence is 16 residues long. CDR3 in DNA: TGTGCCAGCAGTTACTACGGACAGGGAACTAATGAAAAACTGTTTTTT. Encoded protein: CASSYYGQGTNEKLFF.

This chain links TRBV7-2 with TRBJ2-1, with D tentatively TRBD1 (6 bases). V lost 4 bases and J 9 bases, leaving 10 bases between the germline ends. The CDR3 is 12 amino acids. CDR1 SGHTA and CDR2 FQGNSA come from the germline V gene. DNA of the CDR3: TGTGCCAGCAGCTCTCAGGGGTTTGAGCAGTTCTTC. Translated, it gives CASSSQGFEQFF.

The chain couples TRBV6-5 to TRBJ2-5; D is perhaps TRBD1 (6 bases). This CDR3 is 14 amino acids long. The germline gives CDR1 MNHEY, CDR2 SVGAGI. V shed 8 bases and J shed 0 bases, with 13 bases lying between them. The CDR3 DNA reads as TGTGCCAGCCGTCGGACAGAGTACCAAGAGACCCAGTACTTC. Protein: CASRRTEYQETQYF.

The chain carries TRBV19 and TRBJ1-1, with D maybe TRBD1 (5 bases). V lost 5 bases and J lost 4, with 17 bases in between. This CDR3 contains 15 residues. Germline CDR1 reads LNHDA; CDR2 reads SQIVND (reference sequence). The CDR3 protein is CASSGEEAGITEAFF. CDR3 coding DNA: TGTGCCAGTAGTGGAGAAGAGGCAGGGATCACTGAAGCTTTCTTT.

CDR3 bases: TGTGCCAGCAGTCCCGGGACTAGCGGGACAAAGCAGTACTTC. This encodes CASSPGTSGTKQYF. This sequence joins TRBV6-5 and TRBJ2-7; 13 bases agree with TRBD2. There are 14 residues in the CDR3. Germline V gene data show CDR1 as MNHEY and CDR2 as SVGAGI. V gave up 5 bases and J gave up 8 bases; unmatched junction bases: 6.

This sequence joins TRBV7-2 and TRBJ2-1; TRBD1 might be the D (5 bases). Per the germline V gene, CDR1 is SGHTA and CDR2 is FQGNSA. The V end was cut by 1 base, the J end by 7 bases, with 8 bases between. This CDR3 comprises 13 residues. Here the CDR3 reads CASSLGTRNEQFF. The CDR3 DNA reads TGTGCCAGCAGCTTAGGGACAAGGAATGAGCAGTTCTTC.

The chain links TRBV18 to TRBJ2-7; no reliable D call. Germline V gives CDR1 KGHSH, CDR2 LQKENI. CDR3 length equals 14 residues. Trimming removed 1 base at V and 5 bases at J, with 12 bases between. CDR3 residues: CASSPRDGSHEQYF. In nucleotides, the CDR3 is TGTGCCAGCTCACCACGAGACGGGTCTCACGAGCAGTACTTC.

The chain recombines TRBV27 with TRBJ1-4; 9 positions match TRBD1. With 5 bases clipped from V and 0 bases from J, the junction kept 16 bases outside the gene matches. Germline V gene data show CDR1 as MNHEY and CDR2 as SMNVEV (reference sequence). The CDR3 runs 20 residues. DNA of the CDR3: TGTGCCAGCAGTCACCTACCGGGACAGGGACCCTCTGCAACTAATGAAAAACTGTTTTTT. It yields the protein CASSHLPGQGPSATNEKLFF. Full variable domain (missing parts from reference TRBV27 and TRBJ1-4): EAQVTQNPRYLITVTGKKLTVTCSQNMNHEYMSWYRQDPGLGLRQIYYSMNVEVTDKGDVPEGYKVSRKEKRNFPLILESPSPNQTSLYFCASSHLPGQGPSATNEKLFFGSGTQLSVL.

This chain connects TRBV5-1 to TRBJ2-1, with D perhaps matching TRBD2 (6 bases). The CDR3 totals 13 residues. The germline gives CDR1 SGHRS, CDR2 YFSETQ. Trimming left V 0 bases short and J 10 bases short, with 11 bases between. Here the CDR3 DNA reads TGCGCCAGCAGCTTGGCCAAAAGCGGGGAGCAGTTCTTC. Amino acid sequence: CASSLAKSGEQFF.

This chain uses TRBV7-2 with TRBJ2-7; TRBD1 matches 9 bases. Trimming took 4 bases from V and 0 from J; bases not matched to a gene: 1. The germline V gene encodes CDR1 SGHTA and CDR2 FQGNSA. The CDR3 length is 14 residues. The CDR3, as DNA: TGTGCCAGCAGCTCGGACAGGGGCTCCTACGAGCAGTACTTC. Protein: CASSSDRGSYEQYF.

V gene TRBV5-6 combines with J gene TRBJ1-3; no clear D gene. The CDR3 is 13 residues long. Trimming shortened V by 1 base and J by 9 bases, and 11 bases separated the two germline ends. Germline CDR1 reads SGHDT; CDR2 reads YYEEEE. DNA for the CDR3: TGTGCCAGCAGCTTGAGGCAAGGAGGCACCATATATTTT. Its translation is CASSLRQGGTIYF.

This clone has a single count. V is TRBV19 and J is TRBJ1-4; 7 bases match TRBD1. The CDR3 is 15 amino acids. J lost 5 bases, V lost 4 bases, and 7 bases had no gene match. Germline CDR1 and CDR2: LNHDA and SQIVND (reference sequence). CDR3 region: CASSKPGQRNEKLFF. The CDR3 DNA is TGTGCCAGTAGTAAGCCGGGACAGCGCAATGAAAAACTGTTTTTT. The variable domain in full, completed from reference TRBV19 and TRBJ1-4, reads DGGITQSPKYLFRKEGQNVTLSCEQNLNHDAMYWYRQDPGQGLRLIYYSQIVNDFQKGDIAEGYSVSREKKESFPLTVTSAQKNPTAFYLCASSKPGQRNEKLFFGSGTQLSVL.

This rearrangement joins TRBV4-3 to TRBJ1-2, with TRBD1 identical over 8 bases. The V gene end was trimmed by 0 bases and the J gene end by 2 bases; junction bases not matched to a gene: 8. The CDR3 extends over 17 amino acids. CDR1 LGHNA and CDR2 YSLEER come from the germline V gene. The CDR3 loop is CASSQDPQGQVNYGYTF. The CDR3 nucleotides read TGCGCCAGCAGCCAAGATCCCCAGGGACAGGTGAACTATGGCTACACCTTC.